Listed below are T cell receptor beta chains from one sample, sequenced in a study of blood T cell repertoires in COVID-19. TCRdb's table, derived via immunoSEQ multiplex PCR, lists solely in-frame clones and lacks some. The table has around 87,000 clones, about 89% seen once; the top ten hold about 8.1%. Source material: peripheral blood. These receptors came from a man between 45 and 60 years old with acute or convalescent COVID-19. CDR3s include the opening cysteine and the closing phenylalanine or tryptophan. The D gene is left open where the match is weak. Size tells how often a clone was seen (once, few, many) or the class of an expanded clone, and some rows leave it out.

TRBJ1-6	TRBD1	-	TRBV2	TGTGCCAGCAGTGACAGGGGGCTAGAATCACCCCTCCACTTT	CASSDRGLESPLHF
TRBJ2-4	TRBD1	once	TRBV18	TGTGCCAGCTCACCGGACAGGGTCGCCAAAAACATTCAGTACTTC	CASSPDRVAKNIQYF
TRBJ1-2	TRBD1	once	TRBV3-1/TRBV3-2	TGTGCCAGCAGCCGAACTTTAGACAGGGCGAGTGGCTACACCTTC	CASSRTLDRASGYTF
TRBJ2-1	TRBD2	-	TRBV3-1/TRBV3-2	TGTGCCAGCAGCGCGCGATGGGAGCGGGGGGACAATGAGCAGTTCTTC	CASSARWERGDNEQFF
TRBJ2-1	-	-	TRBV12-5	TGTGCTAGCCAAAAGAGGGATGAGCAGTTCTTC	CASQKRDEQFF
TRBJ2-3	-	few	TRBV5-1	TGCGCCAGCAGCTCCTTCGGGCGGGCGTTGGCAGATACGCAGTATTTT	CASSSFGRALADTQYF
TRBJ1-6	TRBD1	-	TRBV3-1/TRBV3-2	TGTGCCAGCAGCCAACGTAGGGACAGAACTAATTCACCCCTCCACTTT	CASSQRRDRTNSPLHF
TRBJ2-4	TRBD2	-	TRBV3-1/TRBV3-2	TGTGCCAGCAGCCAATGGACTAGCGGGGGCGAAGGCGGGGACATTCAGTACTTC	CASSQWTSGGEGGDIQYF
TRBJ2-1	-	-	TRBV27	TGTGCCAGCAGTTTTTCGGCCAGGGACTACAATGAGCAGTTCTTC	CASSFSARDYNEQFF
TRBJ2-5	TRBD1	few	TRBV18	TGTGCCAGCTCACGGGACAGGGGGCGAGAGACCCAGTACTTC	CASSRDRGRETQYF
TRBJ1-4	-	once	TRBV2	TGTGCCAGCAGTGATGGCAGGGGTGTTGAAAAACTGTTTTTT	CASSDGRGVEKLFF
TRBJ1-2	TRBD1	-	TRBV30	TGTGCCTGGACCAGAGACAGGGGGAGCCGTGGCTACACCTTC	CAWTRDRGSRGYTF